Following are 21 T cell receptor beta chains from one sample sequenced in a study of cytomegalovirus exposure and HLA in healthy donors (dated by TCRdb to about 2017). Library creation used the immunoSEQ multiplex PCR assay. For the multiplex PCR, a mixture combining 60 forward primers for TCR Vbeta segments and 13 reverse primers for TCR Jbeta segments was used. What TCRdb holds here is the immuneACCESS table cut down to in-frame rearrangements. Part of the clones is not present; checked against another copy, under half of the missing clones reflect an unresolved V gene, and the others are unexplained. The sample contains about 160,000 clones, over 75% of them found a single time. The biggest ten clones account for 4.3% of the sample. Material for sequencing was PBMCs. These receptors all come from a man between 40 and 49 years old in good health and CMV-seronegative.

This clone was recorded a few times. The CDR3 here is CASSLPQQETQYF. The CDR3 DNA reads TGTGCCAGCAGTTTACCGCAGCAAGAGACCCAGTACTTC. The chain carries TRBV28 and TRBJ2-5; D remains ambiguous. The germline CDR1 and CDR2 sequences are MDHEN and SYDVKM. The V and J ends lost 2 bases and 2 bases respectively, with 6 bases between them. CDR3 length: 13 amino acids.

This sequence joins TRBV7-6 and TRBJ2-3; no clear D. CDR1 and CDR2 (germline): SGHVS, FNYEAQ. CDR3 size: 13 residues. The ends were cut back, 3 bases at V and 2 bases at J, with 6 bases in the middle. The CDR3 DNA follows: TGTGCCAGCAGCTTTGGAGCCACAGATACGCAGTATTTT. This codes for CASSFGATDTQYF. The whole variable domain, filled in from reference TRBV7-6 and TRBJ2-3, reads GAGVSQSPRYKVTKRGQDVALRCDPISGHVSLYWYRQALGQGPEFLTYFNYEAQQDKSGLPNDRFSAERPEGSISTLTIQRTEQRDSAMYRCASSFGATDTQYFGPGTRLTVL.

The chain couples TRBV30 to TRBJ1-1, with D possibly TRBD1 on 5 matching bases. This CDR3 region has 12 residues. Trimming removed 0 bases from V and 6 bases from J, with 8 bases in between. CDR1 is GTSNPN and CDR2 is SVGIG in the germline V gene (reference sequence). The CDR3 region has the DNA TGTGCCTGGAGTGTACAGACAGCTGAAGCTTTCTTT. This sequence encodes CAWSVQTAEAFF. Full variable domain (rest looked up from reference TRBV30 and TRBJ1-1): SQTIHQWPATLVQPVGSPLSLECTVEGTSNPNLYWYRQAAGRGLQLLFYSVGIGQISSEVPQNLSASRPQDRQFILSSKKLLLSDSGFYLCAWSVQTAEAFFGQGTRLTVV.

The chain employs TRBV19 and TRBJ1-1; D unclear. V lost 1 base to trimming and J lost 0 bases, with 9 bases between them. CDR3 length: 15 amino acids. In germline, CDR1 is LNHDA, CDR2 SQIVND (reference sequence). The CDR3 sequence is CASSIGHGVNTEAFF. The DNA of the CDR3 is TGTGCCAGTAGTATAGGGCACGGGGTGAACACTGAAGCTTTCTTT.

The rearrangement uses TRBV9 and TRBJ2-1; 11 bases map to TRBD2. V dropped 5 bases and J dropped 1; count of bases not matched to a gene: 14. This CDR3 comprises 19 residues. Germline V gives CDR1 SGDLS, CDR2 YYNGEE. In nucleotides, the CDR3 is TGTGCCAGCAGTAGGTCCGGGACTAGCGGTGGGAAATCCTACAATGAGCAGTTCTTC. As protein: CASSRSGTSGGKSYNEQFF.

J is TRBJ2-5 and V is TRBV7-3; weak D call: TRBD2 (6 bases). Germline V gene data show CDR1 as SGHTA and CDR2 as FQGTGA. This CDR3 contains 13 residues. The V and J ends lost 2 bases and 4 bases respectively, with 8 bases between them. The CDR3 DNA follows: TGTGCCAGCAGCTTATCTAGCGCAGAGACCCAGTACTTC. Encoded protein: CASSLSSAETQYF.

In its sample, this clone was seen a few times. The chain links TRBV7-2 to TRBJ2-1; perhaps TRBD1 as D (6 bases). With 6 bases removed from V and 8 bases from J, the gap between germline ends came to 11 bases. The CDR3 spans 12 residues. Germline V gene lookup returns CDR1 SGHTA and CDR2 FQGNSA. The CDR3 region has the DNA TGTGCCAGCAGTCCGGACAGCCATGAGCAGTTCTTC. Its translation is CASSPDSHEQFF.

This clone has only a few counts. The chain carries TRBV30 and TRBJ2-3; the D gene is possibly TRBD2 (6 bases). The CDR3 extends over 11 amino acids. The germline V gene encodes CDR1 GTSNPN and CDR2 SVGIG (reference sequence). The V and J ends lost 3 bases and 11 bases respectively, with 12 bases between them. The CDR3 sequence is CAWSREIWQYF. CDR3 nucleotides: TGTGCCTGGAGCCGGGAGATCTGGCAGTATTTT.

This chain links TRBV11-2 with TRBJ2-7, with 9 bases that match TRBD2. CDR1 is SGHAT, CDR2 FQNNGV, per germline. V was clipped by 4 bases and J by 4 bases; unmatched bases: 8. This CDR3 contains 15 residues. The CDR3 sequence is CASSSSSGLAYEQYF. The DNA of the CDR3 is TGTGCCAGCAGCTCGTCATCGGGACTAGCTTACGAGCAGTACTTC.

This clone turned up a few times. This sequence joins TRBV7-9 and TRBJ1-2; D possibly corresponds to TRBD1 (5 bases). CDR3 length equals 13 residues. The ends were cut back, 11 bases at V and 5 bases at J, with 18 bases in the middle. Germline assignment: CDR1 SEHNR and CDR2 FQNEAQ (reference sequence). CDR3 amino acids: CAGSGRQEYGYTF. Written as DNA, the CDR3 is TGTGCCGGCTCAGGGAGGCAGGAGTATGGCTACACCTTC.

The CDR3 spells CASSKSRAMNTEAFF. CDR3 DNA sequence: TGTGCCAGCAGCAAGTCCAGGGCCATGAACACTGAAGCTTTCTTT. V gene TRBV5-4 combines with J gene TRBJ1-1; D possibly corresponds to TRBD1 (5 bases). The CDR3 loop spans 15 amino acids. Germline V gives CDR1 SGHNT, CDR2 YYREEE (reference sequence). V lost 4 bases and J 0 bases, leaving 13 bases between the germline ends.

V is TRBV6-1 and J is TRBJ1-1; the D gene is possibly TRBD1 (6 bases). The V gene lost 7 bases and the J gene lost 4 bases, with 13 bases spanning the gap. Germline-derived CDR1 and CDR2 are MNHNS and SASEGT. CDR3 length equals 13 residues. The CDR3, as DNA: TGTGCCAGCAAGGGGGGGTCGAGCACTGAAGCTTTCTTT. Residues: CASKGGSSTEAFF.

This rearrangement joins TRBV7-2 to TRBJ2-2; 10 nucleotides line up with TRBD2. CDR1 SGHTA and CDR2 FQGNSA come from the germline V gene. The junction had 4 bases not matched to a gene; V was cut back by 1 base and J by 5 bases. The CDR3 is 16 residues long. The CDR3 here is CASSLEAGGQTGELFF. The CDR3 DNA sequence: TGTGCCAGCAGCTTAGAAGCGGGGGGGCAAACCGGGGAGCTGTTTTTT.

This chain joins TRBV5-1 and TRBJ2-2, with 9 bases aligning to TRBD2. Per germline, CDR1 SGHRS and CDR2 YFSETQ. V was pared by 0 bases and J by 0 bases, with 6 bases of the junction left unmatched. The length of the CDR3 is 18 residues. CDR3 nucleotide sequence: TGCGCCAGCAGCTTGGGTTTGACTAGCGGAGCGAACACCGGGGAGCTGTTTTTT. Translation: CASSLGLTSGANTGELFF.

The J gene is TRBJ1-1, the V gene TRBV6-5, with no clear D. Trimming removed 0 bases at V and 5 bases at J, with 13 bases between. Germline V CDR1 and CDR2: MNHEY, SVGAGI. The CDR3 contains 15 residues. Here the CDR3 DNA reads TGTGCCAGCAGTTACTCGAAGGTCGGAGGGACTGAAGCTTTCTTT. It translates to CASSYSKVGGTEAFF.

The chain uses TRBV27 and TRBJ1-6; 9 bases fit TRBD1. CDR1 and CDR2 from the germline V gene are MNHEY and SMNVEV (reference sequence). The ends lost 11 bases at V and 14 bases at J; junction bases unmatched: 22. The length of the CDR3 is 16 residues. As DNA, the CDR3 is TGTGCCCCGACCCTAAGGGACAGGGCCCACCGTAGATCCCTCCACTTT. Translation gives CAPTLRDRAHRRSLHF.

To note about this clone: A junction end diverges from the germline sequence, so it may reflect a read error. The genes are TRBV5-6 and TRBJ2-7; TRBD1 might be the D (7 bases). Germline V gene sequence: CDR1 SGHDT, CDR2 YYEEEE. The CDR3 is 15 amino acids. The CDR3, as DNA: TGTGCCAGCGGGGGGTGGGGACAGAGCTCCTACGAGCAGTGCTTC. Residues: CASGGWGQSSYEQCF. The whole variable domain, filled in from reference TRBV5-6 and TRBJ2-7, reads DAGVTQSPTHLIKTRGQQVTLRCSPKSGHDTVSWYQQALGQGPQFIFQYYEEEERQRGNFPDRFSGHQFPNYSSELNVNALLLGDSALYLCASGGWGQSSYEQCFGPGTRLTVT.

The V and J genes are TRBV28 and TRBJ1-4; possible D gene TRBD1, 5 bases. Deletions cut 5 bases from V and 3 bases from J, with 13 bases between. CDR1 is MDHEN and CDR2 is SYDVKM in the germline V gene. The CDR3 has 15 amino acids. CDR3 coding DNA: TGTGCCAGCAGTCGACCAGGGTCCTCTAATGAAAAACTGTTTTTT. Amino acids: CASSRPGSSNEKLFF.

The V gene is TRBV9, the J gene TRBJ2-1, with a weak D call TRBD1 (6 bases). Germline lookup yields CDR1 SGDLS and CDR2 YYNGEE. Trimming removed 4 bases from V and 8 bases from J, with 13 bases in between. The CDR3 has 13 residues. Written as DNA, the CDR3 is TGTGCCAGCAGCATTTACAGGGTAGATGAGCAGTTCTTC. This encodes CASSIYRVDEQFF.

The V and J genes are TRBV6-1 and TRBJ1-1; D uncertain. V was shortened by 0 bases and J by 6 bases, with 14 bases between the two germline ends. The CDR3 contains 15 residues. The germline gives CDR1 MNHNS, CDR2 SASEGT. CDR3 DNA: TGTGCCAGCAGTGAAGCCCCTAGAGGGCTCCCTGAAGCTTTCTTT. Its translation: CASSEAPRGLPEAFF.

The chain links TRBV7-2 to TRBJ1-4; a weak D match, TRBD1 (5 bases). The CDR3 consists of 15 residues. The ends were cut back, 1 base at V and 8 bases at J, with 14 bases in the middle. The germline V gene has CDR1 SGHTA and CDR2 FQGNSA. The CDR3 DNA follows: TGTGCCAGCAGCTTAGATCGGGTGGGGGGGGAAAAACTGTTTTTT. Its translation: CASSLDRVGGEKLFF.